These 26 T cell receptor beta chains came from one sample sequenced in a study of CD8 T cells in ankylosing spondylitis. TCRdb used MiXCR to reprocess the 5' RACE reads, holding one entry per CDR3 protein. The sample has around 150,000 distinct CDR3 sequences, 10% to 12% seen once; the top ten hold about 4%. Sequencing input: blood, either unsorted or a sorted T cell fraction (not recorded which). The source is a female donor with ankylosing spondylitis or in good health (not recorded which).

This clonotype has ten or more counts. This chain joins TRBV20-1 and TRBJ1-6; D is unresolved. Germline CDR1 and CDR2: DFQATT and SNEGSKA (reference sequence). The CDR3 contains 15 residues. V gave up 6 bases and J gave up 0 bases, with 12 bases separating them. The CDR3 coding sequence is TGCAGTGCCCCGGACCGAAGCTCCTATAATTCACCCCTCCACTTT. This translates into CSAPDRSSYNSPLHF.

In DNA form, the CDR3 reads TGCGGGGTTTCGGGAGGTCCCTACGAGCAGTACTTC. Its translation: CGVSGGPYEQYF. This sequence joins TRBV20-1 and TRBJ2-7; 7 nucleotides align to TRBD2. Per germline, CDR1 DFQATT and CDR2 SNEGSKA (reference sequence). The CDR3 runs 12 residues.

The sample holds many counts of this clonotype. The CDR3 DNA follows: TGCAGCGTTCGGACGGGGCAGTTCAACACTGAAGCTTTCTTT. Amino acids: CSVRTGQFNTEAFF. The genes are TRBV29-1 and TRBJ1-1, with D perhaps TRBD1 (5 bases). The CDR3 totals 14 residues. Germline CDR1 reads SQVTM; CDR2 reads ANQGSEA. V was pared by 5 bases and J by 2 bases, with 15 bases between.

This clonotype occurred many times. The chain uses TRBV20-1 and TRBJ2-3; no clear D. The V end was cut by 3 bases, the J end by 2 bases, with 9 bases between. There are 13 residues in the CDR3. CDR1 is DFQATT and CDR2 is SNEGSKA in the germline V gene (reference sequence). As DNA, the CDR3 is TGCAGTGCTAGGGGCAATTTCACAGATACGCAGTATTTT. Its protein is CSARGNFTDTQYF.

This sequence joins TRBV3-1 and TRBJ1-5; D might be TRBD1 (6 bases). The CDR3 is 14 residues long. V shed 4 bases and J shed 4 bases, with 11 bases lying between them. Germline V CDR1 and CDR2: LGHDT, YNNKEL (reference sequence). The CDR3 loop reads CASSLAQGNQPQHF. The CDR3 DNA reads as TGTGCCAGCAGCCTAGCGCAGGGGAATCAGCCCCAGCATTTT.

This sequence joins TRBV18 and TRBJ2-7; D is undetermined. The CDR3 length is 13 residues. V shed 5 bases and J shed 1 base, with 9 bases lying between them. Germline lookup yields CDR1 KGHSH and CDR2 LQKENI. The CDR3 loop reads CASSVTESYEQYF. CDR3 nucleotide sequence: TGTGCCAGCTCAGTGACGGAATCCTACGAGCAGTACTTC.

This clonotype was recorded at least ten times. The rearrangement uses TRBV11-3 and TRBJ1-4; D not certain. Trimming pared 6 bases from V and 3 bases from J, leaving 11 bases between. CDR3 size: 14 residues. CDR1 and CDR2 (germline): SGHNT, YENEEA. The CDR3 nucleotides are TGTGCCAGCAGGCGTAGCGGAGCTAATGAAAAACTGTTTTTT. This sequence encodes CASRRSGANEKLFF.

In this sample, this clonotype turned up many times. The chain links TRBV14 to TRBJ1-1; no definite D call. There are 14 residues in the CDR3. The V end lost 4 bases, the J end lost 3 bases, and 12 bases lay between the germline ends. Per germline, CDR1 SGHDN and CDR2 FVKESK. CDR3 loop: CASSPLSGYTEAFF. CDR3 sequence (DNA): TGTGCCAGCAGCCCTTTGTCAGGCTACACTGAAGCTTTCTTT.

This clonotype showed up many times. The rearrangement joins TRBV20-1 to TRBJ2-1; 9 nucleotides agree with TRBD2. This CDR3 contains 15 residues. CDR1 and CDR2 from the germline V gene are DFQATT and SNEGSKA (reference sequence). Trimming removed 3 bases from V and 4 bases from J; junction bases left unmatched: 7. Here the CDR3 DNA reads TGCAGTGCTAGGGTAGCGGGAGTTCAGTACAATGAGCAGTTCTTC. Protein sequence: CSARVAGVQYNEQFF.

The V gene is TRBV28, the J gene TRBJ1-5; D uncertain. The CDR3 contains 15 residues. Germline V gene sequence: CDR1 MDHEN, CDR2 SYDVKM. With 5 bases removed from V and 2 bases from J, the gap between germline ends came to 13 bases. CDR3 DNA sequence: TGTGCCAGCAGTGTTTTGGACGGCCGCAATCAGCCCCAGCATTTT. This encodes CASSVLDGRNQPQHF. Variable domain in full (rest from reference TRBV28 and TRBJ1-5): DVKVTQSSRYLVKRTGEKVFLECVQDMDHENMFWYRQDPGLGLRLIYFSYDVKMKEKGDIPEGYSVSREKKERFSLILESASTNQTSMYLCASSVLDGRNQPQHFGDGTRLSIL.

The chain joins TRBV6-1 to TRBJ2-2; 11 bases match TRBD1. Germline CDR1 MNHNS, CDR2 SASEGT. The V gene end was trimmed by 5 bases and the J gene end by 5 bases; junction bases not matched to a gene: 7. This CDR3 contains 16 residues. The CDR3 loop is CASSPRDRGLTGELFF. CDR3 bases: TGTGCCAGCAGTCCCCGGGACAGGGGGTTAACCGGGGAGCTGTTTTTT.

This clonotype was recorded a few times. The chain has TRBV7-6 and TRBJ2-1, with 9 nucleotides matching TRBD1. The germline V gene has CDR1 SGHVS and CDR2 FNYEAQ. The V and J ends lost 5 bases and 7 bases, in that order; junction bases with no gene match: 6. This CDR3 region has 14 residues. CDR3 DNA: TGTGCCAGCAGCCAACAGGGGGCCGGTAATGAGCAGTTCTTC. This translates into CASSQQGAGNEQFF.

This clonotype has more than one count but fewer than ten. For the CDR3, the DNA is TGTGCCAGCTCACCATTTGGGGAGACTGAAGCTTTCTTT. It specifies CASSPFGETEAFF. The chain recombines TRBV18 with TRBJ1-1; D uncertain. Trimming pared 2 bases from V and 5 bases from J, leaving 9 bases between. This CDR3 is 13 amino acids long. The germline CDR1 and CDR2 sequences are KGHSH and LQKENI.

This clonotype was found many times. The chain recombines TRBV10-2 with TRBJ1-5; D is unresolved. CDR3 length: 10 residues. Germline V gives CDR1 WSHSY, CDR2 SAAADI. With 8 bases removed from V and 6 bases from J, the gap between germline ends came to 5 bases. The chain's CDR3 is CASQAQPQHF. CDR3 sequence (DNA): TGCGCCAGCCAAGCTCAGCCCCAGCATTTT.

This clonotype was recorded many times. The V and J genes are TRBV6-1 and TRBJ1-2, with 11 bases aligning to TRBD1. Unmatched junction bases numbered 9, after V lost 6 bases and J lost 6 bases. CDR1 is MNHNS and CDR2 is SASEGT in the germline V gene. There are 15 residues in the CDR3. The CDR3 loop reads CASSARTGGADGYTF. The CDR3 DNA sequence: TGTGCCAGCAGCGCCCGGACAGGGGGCGCGGATGGCTACACCTTC.

This clonotype was picked up many times. The chain is built from TRBV5-1 and TRBJ1-3; TRBD1 is a possible D gene (5 bases). V lost 3 bases and J 4 bases, leaving 8 bases between the germline ends. Germline CDR1 SGHRS, CDR2 YFSETQ. This CDR3 spans 13 amino acids. This chain's CDR3 is CASSWDLGNTIYF. CDR3 bases: TGCGCCAGCAGCTGGGACCTAGGAAACACCATATATTTT.

This clonotype was seen a few times. The V call is TRBV5-1, the J call TRBJ2-1; TRBD1 matches 10 bases. V lost 4 bases, J lost 6 bases, and 13 bases stayed unmatched. Looked up from germline, CDR1 is SGHRS and CDR2 is YFSETQ. The CDR3 totals 17 residues. CDR3 bases: TGCGCCAGCAGCATGACGCCGGGACAGGGGAGGAGCAATGAGCAGTTCTTC. Translating gives CASSMTPGQGRSNEQFF.

This clonotype was seen at least ten times. CDR3 protein: CASSLGRPGDTQYF. CDR3 DNA sequence: TGTGCCAGCAGCTTAGGCCGGCCGGGGGATACGCAGTATTTT. The rearrangement joins TRBV7-9 to TRBJ2-3, with a weak D call TRBD2 (5 bases). CDR3 length: 14 amino acids. Trimming pared 1 base from V and 6 bases from J, leaving 11 bases between. In germline, CDR1 is SEHNR, CDR2 FQNEAQ (reference sequence). The full variable domain, with the rest looked up from reference TRBV7-9 and TRBJ2-3, is DTGVSQNPRHKITKRGQNVTFRCDPISEHNRLYWYRQTLGQGPEFLTYFQNEAQLEKSRLLSDRFSAERPKGSFSTLEIQRTEQGDSAMYLCASSLGRPGDTQYFGPGTRLTVL.

There are many counts of this clonotype. The V call is TRBV12-3 or TRBV12-4, the J call TRBJ1-3; D may be TRBD1 (5 bases). This CDR3 is built from 14 residues. The germline V and J ends were trimmed by 7 bases and 8 bases, with 18 bases remaining between them. The DNA for the CDR3 is TGTGCCAGCACCACCGGGGGTGGTGTACACACCATATATTTT. Its translation: CASTTGGGVHTIYF.

Many counts were recorded for this clonotype. V is TRBV5-1 and J is TRBJ2-2; D call uncertain. Germline V CDR1 and CDR2: SGHRS, YFSETQ. The CDR3 has 15 amino acids. The V and J ends lost 0 bases and 0 bases respectively, with 6 bases between them. DNA for the CDR3: TGCGCCAGCAGCTTGGCCGCCTCGAACACCGGGGAGCTGTTTTTT. Translating it yields CASSLAASNTGELFF.

A word on this clonotype: This may be a read error, as it is one base from a much larger clone. The gene calls are TRBV20-1 and TRBJ2-1, with D maybe TRBD1 (5 bases). The CDR3 length is 11 residues. Trimming pared 7 bases from V and 7 bases from J, leaving 11 bases between. Germline loops: CDR1 DFQATT, CDR2 SNEGSKA (reference sequence). The CDR3 reads CSVSGQNEQFF. The CDR3 DNA follows: TGCAGTGTCTCCGGACAAAATGAGCAGTTCTTC.

This clonotype was seen a few times. The DNA of the CDR3 is TGTGCCAGCAGCCCGGGAGAAGGGGCAGATACGCAGTATTTT. Translated: CASSPGEGADTQYF. This chain connects TRBV7-9 to TRBJ2-3, with D possibly TRBD2 on 6 matching bases. The CDR3 covers 14 residues. Trimming took off 5 bases at V and 4 bases at J, with 13 bases between the two ends. The germline V gene has CDR1 SEHNR and CDR2 FQNEAQ (reference sequence).

This clonotype was counted ten times or more. The CDR3 DNA reads as TGTGCCAGCAGTGACTTCGGGGGAGCTAGCACAGATACGCAGTATTTT. This gives the protein CASSDFGGASTDTQYF. The rearrangement links TRBV6-1 to TRBJ2-3; D is possibly TRBD2 (6 bases). The germline gives CDR1 MNHNS, CDR2 SASEGT. V gave up 3 bases and J gave up 0 bases, with 13 bases separating them. The CDR3 length is 16 residues.

The chain is built from TRBV7-9 and TRBJ2-7, with 9 bases aligning to TRBD1. This CDR3 is 14 amino acids long. Germline values: CDR1 SEHNR, CDR2 FQNEAQ (reference sequence). The CDR3, as DNA: TGTGCTAGCTTGGGACAGGGTGGATTCCACGAGCAGTACTTC. Translating it yields CASLGQGGFHEQYF.

This clonotype was seen many times. The rearrangement links TRBV5-1 to TRBJ2-3; possible D gene TRBD2, 5 bases. Trimming took 0 bases from V and 2 from J, leaving 10 bases between them. CDR1 is SGHRS and CDR2 is YFSETQ in the germline V gene. The CDR3 has 15 amino acids. The CDR3 DNA sequence: TGCGCCAGCAGCTTGGGGTTAGCGCCCACAGATACGCAGTATTTT. As protein: CASSLGLAPTDTQYF.

This clonotype was seen many times. The V gene is TRBV10-3, the J gene TRBJ2-3; the D gene could be TRBD1 or TRBD2 (6 bases each). The CDR3 covers 14 residues. CDR1 and CDR2 from the germline V gene are ENHRY and SYGVKD. The V end lost 9 bases, the J end lost 1 base, and 14 bases lay between the germline ends. The CDR3 DNA sequence: TGTGCCATTAGGGGGGTCGGGGGCACAGATACGCAGTATTTT. Protein product: CAIRGVGGTDTQYF.